This record looks at one TCR beta chain sequence and its context. Its antigen remains unidentified. This sample stems from a study of shared clonotypes between healthy human individuals. Overall study results and limits: The sharing of 5% to 6.5% of naive CD4 clonotypes was seen across a handful of donors.

V was pared by 3 bases and J by 0 bases, with 10 bases between. In germline, CDR1 is KGHSH, CDR2 LQKENI. The CDR3 runs 15 residues. Clones were sequenced by immunoSEQ multiplex PCR, and TCRdb holds only the in-frame ones, with some missing. The sample has 1,400,000 or so clones; approximately 98.5% are singletons. The sequence was obtained from a man in his thirties or forties in good health. Sample: naive CD4+ T cells sorted from blood. The subset was: CD45RA+ positively selected. The chain combines TRBV18 with TRBJ2-3; D unresolved. The CDR3 DNA follows: TGTGCCAGCTCACCCCCAGGCCGAAGCACAGATACGCAGTATTTT. Encoded protein: CASSPPGRSTDTQYF. The full variable domain, in which reference TRBV18 and TRBJ2-3 provide the parts outside the CDR3, is NAGVMQNPRHLVRRRGQEARLRCSPMKGHSHVYWYRQLPEEGLKFMVYLQKENIIDESGMPKERFSAEFPKEGPSILRIQQVVRGDSAAYFCASSPPGRSTDTQYFGPGTRLTVL.